The TCR beta chain under discussion was sequenced for a study of CD8+ T cells in alopecia areata. Study-level findings and limits: For lesional scalp, especially alopecia totalis/universalis, clonality was higher than in normal scalp. It was less clear whether patients shared TCRs than it was in mice, possibly because of HLA.

RNA was isolated and reverse transcribed to cDNA, the sequencing template. The assay was immunoSEQ multiplex PCR, and TCRdb's table has in-frame clones only and misses some. The sample lists about 110,000 clones, approximately 59% occurring once. Trimming cost V 5 bases and J 5 bases, with 20 bases left between them. The germline CDR1 and CDR2 sequences are LNHNV and YYDKDF (reference sequence). The CDR3 is 16 amino acids. A remark on this clone: Its antigen is not identified.

The sample comprised CD8+ T cells sorted from blood. The receptor comes from a human donor in good health. The J gene is TRBJ2-3, the V gene TRBV15; D is undetermined. The CDR3 region is CATSYTTSVEEDTQYF. The CDR3 DNA reads TGTGCCACCAGCTACACGACAAGTGTTGAGGAAGATACGCAGTATTTT.